This TCR beta chain originates from a study of shared clonotypes between healthy human individuals (dated by TCRdb to the early 2020s). Regarding the complete study: Three men and two women, aged 18 to 49 years, made up the cohort. The study deeply sequenced blood TCR repertoires of about 5 healthy adults to estimate repertoire size and the extent of clonotype sharing between individuals. Libraries were prepared and TCR repertoires were sequenced by different laboratories using diverse techniques, in order to increase sequencing depth and limit assay-specific biases. Each donor's leukapheresis produced roughly between roughly 0.9 and 8.9 billion PBMCs. For each donor, CD4 naive and CD4 memory were each run on three plates, CD8 naive on two plates, and CD8 memory on one plate. Broad study findings and their caveats: Pairwise subsampling indicated that sequencing depth was expected to affect the degree of clonotype sharing among donors. Rarefaction of sorted-subset datasets indicated incomplete sequencing despite the large sequencing depth. Only blood was sampled, and tissue TCR repertoires likely differ from those in blood. Approximately 5% of naive CD4, 3.5% of naive CD8, roughly 2.4% of memory CD4, and more than 0.35% of memory CD8 clonotypes were shared across several donors. Naive subsets generally had larger estimated clonotype richness than memory subsets. The genetic and exposure-history diversity represented was limited by the small number of donors. Clonotypes shared by all four sorted-subset donors showed higher generation probabilities than non-shared clonotypes.

To note about this clone: Its antigen is not yet known. Qualities for individual bases were not recorded, and no much larger clone is one base off.

Healthy HIV-negative adults with no recently reported acute infections or vaccinations were included as donors. Only Caucasian adults living in Nashville, Tennessee, USA were represented among the donors. CD4+ T cells were enriched by magnetic negative selection; naive cells were then positively selected on CD45RA, and the negative fraction formed the memory subset. Blood was obtained by leukapheresis, after which PBMCs were separated by Ficoll-Histopaque density gradient centrifugation and cryopreserved in liquid nitrogen vapor phase. Purity and quantity of every magnetically sorted T cell population were checked by analytical flow cytometry. Genomic DNA was isolated from each sorted fraction and quantified by UV absorbance on a Nanodrop 2000c. Using the deep immunoSEQ assay, multiplex PCR amplified TCR CDR3 regions from genomic DNA. For each cell subset, the extracted genomic DNA was distributed evenly across all wells of several immunoSEQ 96-well plates, and each plate served as one replicate. Each replicate PCR for sorted subsets received roughly 0.2 ug genomic DNA, equal to 30,000 or so T cell genomes. Purified libraries were measured with a Qubit 3.0 fluorometer, size-checked on a Bioanalyzer 2100, and measured again with the KAPA Library Quantification kit. A separate single-read 150-cycle Illumina NextSeq 550 flow cell was used to sequence each immunoSEQ 96-well plate. The published analysis was carried out like this. Because the immunoSEQ output included only junctional sequences and no quality scores, the filtering could not be the same as the filtering used for full-length reads. Sequences were annotated with PyIR, a Python wrapper for IgBLAST v1.9, and V/J genes and CDR3 were assigned using IMGT germline references. Reads were removed for weak V/J assignments (E-value above 1e-6), missing CDR3, stop codons, out-of-frame junctions, or ambiguous translated residues. V3J clonotypes were defined as sequences sharing an identical inferred V gene, J gene, and CDR3 amino acid sequence. Percentage overlap between repertoires was computed as shared unique clonotypes divided by the size of the smaller repertoire. RTK rarefaction, the Chao1 estimator, and Recon v2.1 estimates of unobserved clonotypes were used to assess repertoire richness. Generation probabilities for all TCRbeta clonotypes obtained by the gDNA method from a few donors were computed using OLGA. TCRdb re-hosts the immuneACCESS table, in-frame sequences only. Its copies lack some clones; in the studies checked, an unresolved V gene accounts for under half of them, and the cause for the rest is not known. Clonal size and the V and J genes are those of that table, whereas D and trimming came from the DNA. Present in this sample are over a million clones, more than 95% of which were seen just once. Together, the top ten hold roughly 1.2% of the sample.

Sequences SGHNT (CDR1) and YENEEA (CDR2) are obtained from the germline V gene. V lost 1 base and J lost 2 bases, and the count of bases not matched to a germline gene is 5. The CDR3 has 16 amino acids, counting the end cysteine and phenylalanine. The retained sequence is limited to the CDR3, 48 bases, with the frame set at the first base. The receptor chain draws on TRBV11-3 and TRBJ2-1, with 7 bases aligning to TRBD2. This clonotype was sampled from a man aged 30-40 years in good health. The sample consisted of naive CD4+ T cells sorted from blood. The sample's cell subset or site, from its label and the paper: CD45RA+ positively selected. At the DNA level, the sequence is TGTGCCAGCAGCTTAGGCTCGCGGGGGACCTACAATGAGCAGTTCTTC. Its protein product is CASSLGSRGTYNEQFF. Joined to the reference TRBV11-3 and TRBJ2-1 proteins, this CDR3 gives the full variable domain: EAGVVQSPRYKIIEKKQPVAFWCNPISGHNTLYWYLQNLGQGPELLIRYENEEAVDDSQLPKDRFSAERLKGVDSTLKIQPAELGDSAVYLCASSLGSRGTYNEQFFGPGTRLTVL.